A single sample is the source of the 11 T cell receptor beta chains below, sequenced in a study of blood T cell repertoires in COVID-19 (dated by TCRdb to about 2020). Library preparation used the immunoSEQ multiplex PCR assay. Held by TCRdb, this immuneACCESS table contains in-frame sequences only and omits some clones. Under half of the omission traces to an unresolved V gene where checked; the cause of the rest is unknown. This sample has around 160,000 clones in its table, and approximately 80% of those were observed once. The ten largest clones represent under 3% of the sample. Input material: peripheral blood. These receptors originate from a woman aged 35 to 49 with active or convalescent COVID-19.

This clone showed up just a few times. The V call is TRBV20-1, the J call TRBJ1-2, with 7 nucleotides matching TRBD1. V lost 3 bases and J lost 4; bases outside the gene matches: 5. Germline assignment: CDR1 DFQATT and CDR2 SNEGSKA (reference sequence). The CDR3 has 13 residues. The CDR3 bases are TGCAGTGCTAGTCCGACAGGGTTCTATGGCTACACCTTC. Protein product: CSASPTGFYGYTF.

The V and J genes are TRBV27 and TRBJ2-2, with 7 bases that match TRBD1. After removal of 4 bases from V and 4 bases from J, the junction contained 3 bases not matched to a gene. Looked up from germline, CDR1 is MNHEY and CDR2 is SMNVEV (reference sequence). This CDR3 is 14 amino acids long. The CDR3 coding sequence is TGTGCCAGCAGTTCCTACAGGGGCACCGGGGAGCTGTTTTTT. It is translated as CASSSYRGTGELFF.

The sample holds a few counts of this clone. The rearrangement links TRBV7-2 to TRBJ2-7, with D unresolved. CDR3 size: 16 residues. Trimming took 3 bases from V and 0 from J, leaving 15 bases between them. CDR1 SGHTA and CDR2 FQGNSA come from the germline V gene. The CDR3 loop is CASSFLRRKSSYEQYF. The CDR3 coding sequence is TGTGCCAGCAGCTTTTTGAGGCGGAAGAGCTCCTACGAGCAGTACTTC.

This chain joins TRBV28 and TRBJ2-6, with D tentatively TRBD2 (6 bases). This CDR3 spans 19 amino acids. Germline CDR1 is MDHEN and CDR2 is SYDVKM. V dropped 6 bases and J dropped 0 bases, with 21 bases sitting between them. The CDR3 protein is CASRLGGGAFRSGANVLTF. CDR3 nucleotides: TGTGCCAGCAGACTGGGTGGCGGGGCCTTCCGCTCTGGGGCCAACGTCCTGACTTTC.

Worth noting for this clone: Other DNA sequences of this sample code for an identical CDR3. The chain is built from TRBV5-4 and TRBJ2-7; D not certain. Germline CDR1 SGHNT, CDR2 YYREEE (reference sequence). This CDR3 has 13 amino acids. V shed 0 bases and J shed 2 bases, with 6 bases lying between them. This chain's CDR3 is CASSLGGTYEQYF. As DNA, the CDR3 is TGTGCCAGCAGCTTGGGAGGTACCTACGAGCAGTACTTC.

The V and J genes are TRBV5-6 and TRBJ2-3; 10 nucleotides line up with TRBD2. The V segment lost 5 bases and the J segment 1 base; nucleotides outside the gene matches: 7. CDR3 length: 16 amino acids. Per germline, CDR1 SGHDT and CDR2 YYEEEE. CDR3 DNA sequence: TGTGCCAGCAGTTATAGCGGGGGGTCCCGCACAGATACGCAGTATTTT. It specifies CASSYSGGSRTDTQYF.

The J gene is TRBJ1-2, the V gene TRBV27; D is unclear. This CDR3 has 15 amino acids. Trimming took off 7 bases at V and 0 bases at J, with 15 bases between the two ends. From germline, CDR1 is MNHEY and CDR2 SMNVEV (reference sequence). The CDR3 spells CASTSQNSANYGYTF. The CDR3 nucleotides are TGTGCCAGCACATCACAGAATTCCGCTAACTATGGCTACACCTTC.

This clone showed up just a few times. Distinct nucleotide sequences in the sample also encode this CDR3. The genes are TRBV18 and TRBJ2-7; D is perhaps TRBD1 (6 bases). Germline-derived CDR1 and CDR2 are KGHSH and LQKENI. The V and J ends lost 2 bases and 2 bases respectively, with 7 bases between them. This CDR3 spans 13 amino acids. The CDR3 region has the DNA TGTGCCAGCTCACCAGGACAGACCTACGAGCAGTACTTC. Its translation: CASSPGQTYEQYF.

This chain uses TRBV6-5 with TRBJ2-7; TRBD1 agrees at 7 bases. The CDR3 is 16 amino acids. Trimming removed 0 bases from V and 5 bases from J; junction bases left unmatched: 10. Germline CDR1 reads MNHEY; CDR2 reads SVGAGI. In DNA form, the CDR3 reads TGTGCCAGCAGTTACTCGACAGGGCAGATCCATAACGAGCAGTACTTC. It is translated as CASSYSTGQIHNEQYF.

V gene TRBV7-9 combines with J gene TRBJ2-3; tentative D call: TRBD1 (5 bases). The germline CDR1 and CDR2 sequences are SEHNR and FQNEAQ (reference sequence). V was shortened by 5 bases and J by 0 bases, with 15 bases between the two germline ends. The length of the CDR3 is 16 residues. The CDR3 DNA is TGTGCCAGCAGCCAGCAGGGCCAACTTAGCACAGATACGCAGTATTTT. Amino acids: CASSQQGQLSTDTQYF. The complete variable domain, with remaining parts taken from reference TRBV7-9 and TRBJ2-3, reads DTGVSQNPRHKITKRGQNVTFRCDPISEHNRLYWYRQTLGQGPEFLTYFQNEAQLEKSRLLSDRFSAERPKGSFSTLEIQRTEQGDSAMYLCASSQQGQLSTDTQYFGPGTRLTVL.

The chain carries TRBV7-2 and TRBJ2-5, with 9 bases aligning to TRBD1. The V and J ends lost 3 bases and 5 bases, in that order; junction bases with no gene match: 4. Per the germline V gene, CDR1 is SGHTA and CDR2 is FQGNSA. The CDR3 loop spans 14 amino acids. Written as DNA, the CDR3 is TGTGCCAGCAGCTTGGGGACAGGGCCCGAGACCCAGTACTTC. This encodes CASSLGTGPETQYF.